This T cell receptor (beta chain) was retrieved from a study of early T cells in non-severe SARS-CoV-2 infection listed by TCRdb under 2021. Regarding the research as a whole: Because TCR sequencing relied on bulk RNA taken from unsorted whole blood, pairing of alpha and beta chains was not possible. Results and caveats for the whole study, not just this receptor: VDJdb matching was skewed toward anti-spike CD8 responses and likely underestimated virus-specific expansions by missing private and CD4 specificities.

The study was a case-control design nested within a healthcare worker cohort in London, UK, with weekly nasopharyngeal swab PCR tests and blood sampling. Healthcare workers were enrolled in the week of the UK lockdown, from 23 to 31 March 2020, and were followed every week for up to roughly 16 weeks. Library prep was done by 5' RACE. The instrument given in TCRdb is NextSeq 500. In the TCR library protocol, unique molecular identifiers were attached to individual cDNA molecules to correct for PCR bias and sequencing error. Both TCR alpha and beta chains were sequenced, and tight co-correlation was observed between alpha and beta sequence abundances in each sample. In the source study's methods: V gene, J gene and CDR3 annotation of TCR sequences was performed with Decombinator V4. TCRs were defined as expanded if a significant change between any two time points was detected under a Poisson model with p below 0.0001. TCR abundances were normalised to the total number of TCRs sequenced per sample and expressed as counts per million. TRAV1-2 paired with TRAJ12, TRAJ20 or TRAJ33 defined MAIT TCRs, while TRAV10 paired with TRAJ18 defined iNKT TCRs. VDJdb, accessed on 1 November 2021, was searched for TCRs annotated for CMV, EBV and SARS-CoV-2, and TCRs annotated for more than one antigen were excluded. TCRdb passed the public sequencing reads through fastp at Q25 and MiXCR, retaining productive beta sequences. Entries are consolidated by CDR3 protein sequence, retaining the most common genes and DNA. What appears here as the V and J calls and clone size reflects TCRdb's work, not the paper's. This sample comprises 71,000 or so distinct CDR3 sequences, about 13% of them detected only once. The biggest ten clones account for around an eighth of the sample.

Spanning cysteine to phenylalanine, the CDR3 consists of 14 amino acids. The entry retains the CDR3 DNA only, 42 bases that are in frame from base 1. V drops 1 base and J drops 3 bases, leaving 9 bases in between. According to the germline V gene, CDR1 reads MGHRA and CDR2 reads YSYEKL. In regard to this clonotype: This receptor's antigen is unknown. No base-level quality is on record; no much larger clone is a single base apart.

The sample comprised whole blood. This TCR was recovered from an adult who was a healthcare worker with PCR-confirmed SARS-CoV-2 infection or an uninfected control (not recorded which). The chain is encoded by TRBV4-1 joined to TRBJ1-2; the D gene cannot be named for sure. The bases read TGCGCCAGCAGCCAAGTAAGCTTTGACTATGGCTACACCTTC. It specifies CASSQVSFDYGYTF.